This TCR beta chain was recorded in a study of blood T cell repertoires in COVID-19. Study at large: COVID-19 samples collected from the United States, Italy and Spain covered acute and convalescent phases. PBMCs, B-cell-depleted T cells, or T cells provided the cDNA or gDNA that made up the material.

The data were produced by immunoSEQ multiplex PCR, yet TCRdb's version contains in-frame clones alone and is incomplete. The repertoire holds 97,000 or so clones, with roughly 87% as singletons. The CDR3 contains 19 residues. V dropped 0 bases and J dropped 5; count of bases not matched to a gene: 16. Germline CDR1 reads MNHGY; CDR2 reads SAAAGT. This TCR was recovered from a man aged 45-65 years with active COVID-19. Input material: peripheral blood. This chain uses TRBV6-8 with TRBJ1-2; the match to TRBD1 covers 9 bases. The CDR3 reads CASSYSGVLDRGFSYGYTF. The CDR3 nucleotides read TGTGCCAGCAGTTACTCGGGAGTGTTGGACAGGGGATTCTCGTATGGCTACACCTTC.